This T cell receptor (beta chain) was observed in a study of human T cells and chemical hapten exposure. The V and J ends lost 3 bases and 2 bases, in that order; junction bases with no gene match: 9. From germline, CDR1 is SEHNR and CDR2 FQNEAQ (reference sequence). The CDR3 loop spans 17 amino acids. Time point here: pre-sensitization, week 0. As to treatment: therapeutic diphenylcyclopropenone sensitization with weekly scalp DPC. Donation of samples came from alopecia patients who were 18 to 70 years old and suitable for DPC. There are a few counts of this clonotype. TCRdb independently ran MiXCR on the RACE reads; one entry per CDR3 protein. The data contain about 89,000 distinct CDR3 sequences, more than 10% of them singletons.

The sequence was obtained from a woman aged 60 to 75 with alopecia areata. Some clones in this sample may be carry-over from other donors' samples. This specimen consisted of whole blood, obtained in connection with sensitization to the hapten diphenylcyclopropenone (DPC). The chain carries TRBV7-9 and TRBJ2-7; 11 nucleotides align to TRBD1. The chain's CDR3 is CASSLGTPGQGAYEQYF. The CDR3 nucleotides are TGTGCCAGCAGCTTGGGAACCCCGGGACAGGGGGCCTACGAGCAGTACTTC.